The rows below give T cell receptor beta chains drawn from one sample of a study of shared clonotypes between healthy human individuals. Only in-frame clones appear in the TCRdb table, and some are missing; sequencing was by immunoSEQ multiplex PCR. The data hold some 1,100,000 clones, with about 84% observed a single time. Source material: memory CD4+ T cells from PBMCs. All receptors derive from a man aged 18 to 29 in good health. Some clones in this sample may be carry-over from other donors' samples. Each CDR3 is given with its conserved first and last residue. The order of the fields is CDR3 protein, clone size, V gene, J gene. Not every row has a clone size; where given, it reads once, few, many or a size class.

CDR3: CASVVGTSGSAYF
size: .
V: TRBV7-6
J: TRBJ2-7

CDR3: CASSYDSYEQFF
size: .
V: TRBV6-6
J: TRBJ2-1

CDR3: CASMGGYGTLKKWESGANVLTF
size: .
V: TRBV2
J: TRBJ2-6

CDR3: CAISESTGLNTEAFF
size: .
V: TRBV10-3
J: TRBJ1-1

CDR3: CASSGRDREGYGYTF
size: few
V: TRBV6-1
J: TRBJ1-2

CDR3: CASSFSGRGGQETQYF
size: few
V: TRBV28
J: TRBJ2-5

CDR3: CASSPSWGQPYEQYF
size: .
V: TRBV7-2
J: TRBJ2-7

CDR3: CASSLIPAGNTEAFF
size: .
V: TRBV11-2
J: TRBJ1-1

CDR3: CASSSLGAGINEKLFF
size: few
V: TRBV11-2
J: TRBJ1-4

CDR3: CASRDRASGQPQHF
size: few
V: TRBV2
J: TRBJ1-5

CDR3: CASSLGAPALIF
size: .
V: TRBV7-2
J: TRBJ2-3

CDR3: CASSIRTGYNYGYTF
size: .
V: TRBV5-1
J: TRBJ1-2

CDR3: CASSKQGFPTGELFF
size: few
V: TRBV5-1
J: TRBJ2-2

CDR3: CASRLGGGAYNEQFF
size: .
V: TRBV28
J: TRBJ2-1

CDR3: CASSLQGIGNTGELFF
size: .
V: TRBV5-1
J: TRBJ2-2

CDR3: CASSPRQGAPGANVLTF
size: .
V: TRBV5-4
J: TRBJ2-6

CDR3: CASSFGQPSTDTQYF
size: .
V: TRBV7-3
J: TRBJ2-3

CDR3: CASSQGYSGRGAEQYF
size: .
V: TRBV14
J: TRBJ2-7

CDR3: CASSLSGQGFNQPQHF
size: .
V: TRBV28
J: TRBJ1-5

CDR3: CASSPTSGRTGQFF
size: .
V: TRBV6-6
J: TRBJ2-1

CDR3: CASSFQRGEYEQYF
size: .
V: TRBV7-2
J: TRBJ2-7

CDR3: CASSPRSATNTGELFF
size: .
V: TRBV18
J: TRBJ2-2

CDR3: CASSIIGTSDSYEQYF
size: .
V: TRBV19
J: TRBJ2-7

CDR3: CASSPLSSSTDTQYF
size: .
V: TRBV7-3
J: TRBJ2-3

CDR3: CASSLRGSYNEQFF
size: .
V: TRBV6-1
J: TRBJ2-1

CDR3: CASSYTMGGRETQYF
size: .
V: TRBV6-6
J: TRBJ2-5

CDR3: CASSLPGDFSGNTIYF
size: .
V: TRBV28
J: TRBJ1-3

CDR3: CASSQGRAAGFYNEQFF
size: .
V: TRBV14
J: TRBJ2-1

CDR3: CASSYGGQDFTDTQYF
size: .
V: TRBV27
J: TRBJ2-3

CDR3: CASSYSFARNEQYF
size: .
V: TRBV6-5
J: TRBJ2-7